The rows below give T cell receptor beta chains drawn from one sample of a study of shared clonotypes between healthy human individuals. TCRdb keeps only in-frame clones here, not all; method: immunoSEQ multiplex PCR. The sample shows over 2 million clones, around 90% of them seen only once. Material for sequencing was naive CD4+ T cells from PBMCs. The source of these receptors is a man aged 18 to 30 in good health. Some clones in this sample may be carry-over from other donors' samples. Each CDR3 is given with its conserved first and last residue. D genes are given only for firm matches. Clone size is not always given. Where it is, it says once, few, many or a class for expanded clones.

>once|TRBV18|TRBJ2-2|-
CASSPGATGAGELFF
TGTGCCAGCTCACCCGGGGCGACGGGGGCCGGGGAGCTGTTTTTT
>-|TRBV5-1|TRBJ1-2|-
CASSLRTDVYGYTF
TGCGCCAGCAGCCTGCGGACAGACGTCTATGGCTACACCTTC
>-|TRBV9|TRBJ1-1|TRBD1
CASAVEGQLNTEAFF
TGTGCCAGCGCCGTAGAGGGACAGTTGAACACTGAAGCTTTCTTT
>-|TRBV7-9|TRBJ2-7|-
CASSLYTAYEQYF
TGTGCCAGCAGCTTGTACACCGCCTACGAGCAGTACTTC
>-|TRBV28|TRBJ1-2|-
CASRLDSTYGYTF
TGTGCCAGCCGCCTAGACAGCACCTATGGCTACACCTTC
>-|TRBV2|TRBJ2-3|-
CASSYTDTQYF
TGTGCCAGCAGTTACACAGATACGCAGTATTTT
>-|TRBV6-1|TRBJ1-2|-
CASSDPTQTDFYGYTF
TGTGCCAGCAGTGACCCCACTCAGACAGACTTCTATGGCTACACCTTC
>-|TRBV9|TRBJ2-1|TRBD2
CASSVGSGAYNEQFF
TGTGCCAGCAGCGTAGGCAGCGGGGCCTACAATGAGCAGTTCTTC
>-|TRBV28|TRBJ1-4|-
CASSLSLRNWGAEKLFF
TGTGCCAGCAGTTTAAGCCTCCGGAATTGGGGGGCTGAAAAACTGTTTTTT
>-|TRBV28|TRBJ2-5|-
CASSLNPGWETQYF
TGTGCCAGCAGTTTAAACCCGGGCTGGGAGACCCAGTACTTC
>-|TRBV5-6|TRBJ2-7|-
CASSLYGTYEQYF
TGTGCCAGCAGCTTGTACGGGACCTACGAGCAGTACTTC
>-|TRBV5-1|TRBJ2-1|TRBD2
CASSLVPPPALSGGEQFF
TGCGCCAGCAGCTTGGTTCCCCCTCCGGCCTTATCGGGGGGTGAGCAGTTCTTC
>few|TRBV29-1|TRBJ2-7|TRBD1
CSVDAGRTGDSEQYF
TGCAGCGTTGACGCTGGACGGACAGGGGATAGCGAGCAGTACTTC
>once|TRBV27|TRBJ1-5|-
CASSLTPEGRLNQPQHF
TGTGCCAGCAGTTTAACGCCGGAAGGACGGCTCAATCAGCCCCAGCATTTT
>-|TRBV6-5|TRBJ1-2|TRBD1
CASSLRTGDGYTF
TGTGCCAGCAGTCTTCGGACAGGGGATGGCTACACCTTC
>once|TRBV21-1|TRBJ1-5|-
CASSASVLAFSNQPQHF
TGTGCCAGCAGCGCTAGTGTTTTAGCATTTAGCAATCAGCCCCAGCATTTT
>-|TRBV15|TRBJ1-5|-
CATSRQERWQPQHF
TGTGCCACCAGCAGGCAGGAAAGATGGCAGCCCCAGCATTTT
>-|TRBV7-2|TRBJ1-3|-
CASSPHPLGDTIYF
TGTGCCAGCAGCCCCCATCCTTTGGGCGACACCATATATTTT
>-|TRBV5-1|TRBJ1-1|-
CASSFEGYEAFF
TGCGCCAGCAGCTTCGAGGGATATGAAGCTTTCTTT
>-|TRBV28|TRBJ2-2|-
CASVGNTGELFF
TGTGCCAGCGTGGGGAACACCGGGGAGCTGTTTTTT
>-|TRBV28|TRBJ1-4|TRBD1
CASGQGANGWGEKLFF
TGCGCATCGGGACAGGGGGCAAACGGTTGGGGTGAAAAACTGTTTTTT
>-|TRBV7-6|TRBJ1-1|-
CASSLAPGRTEAFF
TGTGCCAGCAGCTTAGCCCCAGGAAGAACTGAAGCTTTCTTT
>-|TRBV5-1|TRBJ2-7|TRBD1
CASSLATDRVYEQYF
TGCGCCAGCAGCTTGGCCACCGACAGGGTCTACGAGCAGTACTTC
>-|TRBV4-2|TRBJ2-3|-
CASSQDLAARDTQYF
TGTGCCAGCAGCCAAGATCTCGCGGCTAGGGATACGCAGTATTTT
>-|TRBV4-1|TRBJ2-5|-
CASSPSGQGGQTQYF
TGCGCCAGCAGCCCTTCTGGGCAGGGCGGGCAGACCCAGTACTTC
>-|TRBV6-4|TRBJ1-1|-
CATRLGPNMNTEAFF
TGTGCCACCCGTCTCGGCCCGAACATGAACACTGAAGCTTTCTTT
>-|TRBV12-5|TRBJ2-1|-
CASGPGAPHNEQFF
TGTGCTAGTGGCCCTGGGGCCCCCCACAATGAGCAGTTCTTC
>-|TRBV6-5|TRBJ2-7|TRBD2
CASSYSILAGGEQYF
TGTGCCAGCAGTTACTCGATACTAGCGGGAGGCGAGCAGTACTTC
>-|TRBV2|TRBJ2-7|-
CASRATWVGEQYF
TGTGCCAGCAGGGCAACCTGGGTCGGCGAGCAGTACTTC
>-|TRBV7-2|TRBJ2-3|-
CASSSQTADTQYF
TGTGCCAGCAGCTCCCAAACTGCAGATACGCAGTATTTT
>-|TRBV19|TRBJ1-2|-
CASSIGLHPANYGYTF
TGTGCCAGTAGTATAGGTCTGCACCCAGCTAACTATGGCTACACCTTC
>-|TRBV19|TRBJ2-7|TRBD1
CASSEGQWSSYEQYF
TGTGCCAGTTCTGAGGGACAGTGGAGCTCCTACGAGCAGTACTTC
>-|TRBV7-7|TRBJ2-1|-
CASSLGPANEQFF
TGTGCCAGCAGCTTAGGTCCGGCAAATGAGCAGTTCTTC
>-|TRBV5-1|TRBJ2-5|TRBD2
CASSLEGSGWETQYF
TGCGCCAGCAGCTTGGAAGGTAGCGGGTGGGAGACCCAGTACTTC
>-|TRBV9|TRBJ2-3|TRBD2
CASSDPTTSGSADTQYF
TGTGCCAGCAGCGACCCCACGACTAGCGGGAGCGCAGATACGCAGTATTTT
>-|TRBV29-1|TRBJ2-3|TRBD2
CSVRLAGGASTDTQYF
TGCAGCGTCCGTTTAGCGGGAGGTGCTAGCACAGATACGCAGTATTTT
>-|TRBV11-2|TRBJ2-2|TRBD2
CASSLVISSASGTGELFF
TGTGCCAGCAGCTTAGTAATATCATCGGCTAGCGGGACTGGGGAGCTGTTTTTT
>-|TRBV25-1|TRBJ2-7|-
CASGGFGRPEQYF
TGTGCCAGTGGGGGTTTTGGAAGGCCCGAGCAGTACTTC
>-|TRBV10-3|TRBJ1-3|-
CAISETQGSGNTIYF
TGTGCCATCAGTGAAACTCAGGGCTCTGGAAACACCATATATTTT
>-|TRBV5-1|TRBJ1-1|-
CASSLSDLNTEAFF
TGCGCCAGCAGCTTGTCAGACTTGAACACTGAAGCTTTCTTT
>-|TRBV7-9|TRBJ1-1|-
CASSLAEGTEAFF
TGTGCCAGCAGCTTAGCCGAAGGGACTGAAGCTTTCTTT
>-|TRBV9|TRBJ1-5|-
CASSGRGDSNQPQHF
TGTGCCAGCAGCGGACGGGGGGATAGCAATCAGCCCCAGCATTTT
>-|TRBV10-3|TRBJ2-3|-
CAIDGGLYTDTQYF
TGTGCCATCGATGGGGGGCTCTACACAGATACGCAGTATTTT
>-|TRBV19|TRBJ2-6|TRBD1
CASAFRQGAPGANVLTF
TGTGCCAGTGCTTTCCGGCAGGGGGCGCCTGGGGCCAACGTCCTGACTTTC
>-|TRBV28|TRBJ2-5|-
CASSLVPQETQYF
TGTGCCAGCAGTTTAGTGCCCCAAGAGACCCAGTACTTC
>-|TRBV11-2|TRBJ2-5|-
CASSSYRQKKETQYF
TGTGCCAGCAGCTCGTATAGACAGAAAAAGGAGACCCAGTACTTC
>once|TRBV4-1|TRBJ2-1|TRBD2
CASRRTSGSDGYNEQFF
TGCGCCAGCAGGCGGACTAGCGGGTCTGATGGCTACAATGAGCAGTTCTTC
>-|TRBV28|TRBJ2-7|TRBD1
CASSPGTGAYEQYF
TGTGCCAGCAGTCCCGGGACAGGGGCCTACGAGCAGTACTTC
>once|TRBV11-1|TRBJ2-7|-
CASTPGGFYEQYF
TGTGCCAGCACCCCAGGCGGGTTCTACGAGCAGTACTTC
>-|TRBV6-6|TRBJ1-4|-
CASSYPGATNEKLFF
TGTGCCAGCAGTTACCCAGGTGCAACTAATGAAAAACTGTTTTTT
>-|TRBV19|TRBJ1-1|-
CASSGPIGLNTEAFF
TGTGCCAGTAGTGGACCCATCGGGCTGAACACTGAAGCTTTCTTT
>-|TRBV7-8|TRBJ1-5|TRBD1
CASGSGTGPLRNQPQHF
TGTGCCAGCGGGTCCGGGACAGGGCCTCTTCGCAATCAGCCCCAGCATTTT
>-|TRBV27|TRBJ2-7|TRBD1
CASSSPTGGIYEQYF
TGTGCCAGCAGTTCCCCGACAGGGGGCATTTACGAGCAGTACTTC
>-|TRBV5-1|TRBJ1-1|TRBD1
CASSLAPGQGVTFF
TGCGCCAGCAGCTTAGCGCCGGGACAGGGGGTAACTTTCTTT
>-|TRBV27|TRBJ2-7|TRBD2
CASRAGGFYEQYF
TGTGCCAGTCGAGCGGGAGGATTCTACGAGCAGTACTTC